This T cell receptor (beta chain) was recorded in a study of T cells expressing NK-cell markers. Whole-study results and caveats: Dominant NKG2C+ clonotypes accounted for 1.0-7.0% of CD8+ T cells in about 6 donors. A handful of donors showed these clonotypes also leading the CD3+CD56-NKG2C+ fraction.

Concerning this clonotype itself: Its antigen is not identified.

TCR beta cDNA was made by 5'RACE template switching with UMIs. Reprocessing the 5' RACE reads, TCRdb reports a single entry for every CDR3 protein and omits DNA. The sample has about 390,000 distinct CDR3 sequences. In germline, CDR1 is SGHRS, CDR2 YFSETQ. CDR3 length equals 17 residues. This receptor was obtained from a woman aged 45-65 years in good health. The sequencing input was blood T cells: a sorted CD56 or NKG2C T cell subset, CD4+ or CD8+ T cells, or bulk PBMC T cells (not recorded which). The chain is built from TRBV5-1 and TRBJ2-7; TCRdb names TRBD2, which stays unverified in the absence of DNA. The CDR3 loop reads CASRTGLPFRQILEQYF.